This paragraph covers one T cell receptor (beta chain) sequence. What it binds is unknown. TCRdb's copy holds only in-frame clones and misses some; the assay was immunoSEQ multiplex PCR. Here the sample spans some 45,000 clones, about 75% being singletons. This record comes from a study of OX40 agonist ivuxolimab in advanced cancers. In the study overall: Dosing consisted of intravenous ivuxolimab at 0.01 to 10 mg/kg every 2 weeks.

Patients with autoimmune history or systemic immunosuppression were excluded. Study findings and constraints: Within 6 weeks, CD4+ and CD8+ blood T cells expanded clonally at 0.1 to 3.0 mg/kg. The expanded peripheral T cells' antigen specificity was not determined.

This material consisted of CD4+ or CD8+ T cells sorted from blood, taken in a trial of the OX40 agonist ivuxolimab. The receptor was isolated from an adult with an advanced solid tumor such as melanoma, head and neck, liver or kidney cancer.

The CDR3 DNA follows: TGTGCCAGCAGTTATCTGGGGACCGGGGAGCTGTTTTTT. The encoded protein is CASSYLGTGELFF. The gene calls are TRBV27 and TRBJ2-2; D is undetermined. Per the germline V gene, CDR1 is MNHEY and CDR2 is SMNVEV (reference sequence). Trimming took 4 bases from V and 5 from J, leaving 8 bases between them. The CDR3 is 13 residues long.